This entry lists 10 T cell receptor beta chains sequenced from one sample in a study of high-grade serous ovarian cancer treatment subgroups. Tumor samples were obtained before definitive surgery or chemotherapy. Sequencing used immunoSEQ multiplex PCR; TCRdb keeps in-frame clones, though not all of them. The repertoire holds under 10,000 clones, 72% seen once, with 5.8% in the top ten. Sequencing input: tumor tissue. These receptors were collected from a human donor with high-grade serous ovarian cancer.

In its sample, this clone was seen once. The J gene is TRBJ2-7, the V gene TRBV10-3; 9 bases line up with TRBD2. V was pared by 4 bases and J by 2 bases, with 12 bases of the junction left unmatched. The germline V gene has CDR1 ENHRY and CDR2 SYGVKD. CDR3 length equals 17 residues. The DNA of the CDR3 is TGTGCCATCAGTGGCCCCGGGACTAGCCACTCAACCTACGAGCAGTACTTC. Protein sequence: CAISGPGTSHSTYEQYF.

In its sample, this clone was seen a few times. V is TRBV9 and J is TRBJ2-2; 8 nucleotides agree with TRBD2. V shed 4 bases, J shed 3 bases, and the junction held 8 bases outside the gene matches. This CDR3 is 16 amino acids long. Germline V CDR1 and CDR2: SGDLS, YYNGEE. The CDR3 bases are TGTGCCAGCAGCCTAGGCCTAGCGGGTGACACCGGGGAGCTGTTTTTT. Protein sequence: CASSLGLAGDTGELFF.

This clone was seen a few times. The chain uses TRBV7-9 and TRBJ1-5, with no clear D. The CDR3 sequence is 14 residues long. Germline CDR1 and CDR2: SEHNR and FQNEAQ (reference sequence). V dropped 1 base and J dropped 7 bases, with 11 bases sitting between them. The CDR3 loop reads CASSLGGVDQPQHF. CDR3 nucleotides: TGTGCCAGCAGCTTAGGGGGTGTGGACCAGCCCCAGCATTTT.

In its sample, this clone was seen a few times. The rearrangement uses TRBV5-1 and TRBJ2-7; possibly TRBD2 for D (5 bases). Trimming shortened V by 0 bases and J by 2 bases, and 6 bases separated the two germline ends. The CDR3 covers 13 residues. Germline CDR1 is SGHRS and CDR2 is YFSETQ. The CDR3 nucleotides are TGCGCCAGCAGCTTGGAGCGGCCCTACGAGCAGTACTTC. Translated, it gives CASSLERPYEQYF.

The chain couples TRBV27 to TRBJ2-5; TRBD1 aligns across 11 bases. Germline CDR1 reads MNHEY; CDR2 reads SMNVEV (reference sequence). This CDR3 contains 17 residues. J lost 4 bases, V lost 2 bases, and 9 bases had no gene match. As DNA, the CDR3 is TGTGCCAGCAGTTTAGAGGGGACAGGGGGATGGGGAGAGACCCAGTACTTC. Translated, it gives CASSLEGTGGWGETQYF.

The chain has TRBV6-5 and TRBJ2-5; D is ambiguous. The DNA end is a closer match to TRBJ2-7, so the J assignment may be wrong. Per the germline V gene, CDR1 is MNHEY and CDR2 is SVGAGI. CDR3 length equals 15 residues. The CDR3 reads CASSYSAVGSYEQYF. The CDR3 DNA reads TGTGCCAGCAGTTACTCCGCGGTCGGATCCTACGAGCAGTACTTC.

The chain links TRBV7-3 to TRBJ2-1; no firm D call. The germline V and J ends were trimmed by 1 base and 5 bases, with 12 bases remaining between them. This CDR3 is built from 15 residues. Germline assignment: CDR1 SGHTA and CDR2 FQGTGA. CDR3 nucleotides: TGTGCCAGCAGCTTAAGGCTCCACCCCAACAATGAGCAGTTCTTC. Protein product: CASSLRLHPNNEQFF.

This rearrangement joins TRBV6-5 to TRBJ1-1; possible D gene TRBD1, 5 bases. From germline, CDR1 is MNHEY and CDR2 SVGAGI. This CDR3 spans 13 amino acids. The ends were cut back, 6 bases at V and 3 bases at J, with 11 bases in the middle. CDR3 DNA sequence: TGTGCCAGCAGCTGGGGGGGGGACACTGAAGCTTTCTTT. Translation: CASSWGGDTEAFF.

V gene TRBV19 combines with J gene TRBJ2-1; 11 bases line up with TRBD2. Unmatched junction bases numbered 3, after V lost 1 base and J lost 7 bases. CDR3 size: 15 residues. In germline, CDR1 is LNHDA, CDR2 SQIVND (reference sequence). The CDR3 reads CASSIVASGGNEQFF. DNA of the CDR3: TGTGCCAGTAGTATAGTGGCTAGCGGGGGGAATGAGCAGTTCTTC.

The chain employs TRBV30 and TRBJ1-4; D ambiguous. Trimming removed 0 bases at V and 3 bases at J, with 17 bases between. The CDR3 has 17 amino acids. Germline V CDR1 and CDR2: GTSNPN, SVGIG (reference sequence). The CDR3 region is CAWSVGSRVLSNEKLFF. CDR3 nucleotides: TGTGCCTGGAGTGTAGGGTCGCGGGTCCTTTCTAATGAAAAACTGTTTTTT. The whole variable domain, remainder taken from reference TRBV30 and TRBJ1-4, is SQTIHQWPATLVQPVGSPLSLECTVEGTSNPNLYWYRQAAGRGLQLLFYSVGIGQISSEVPQNLSASRPQDRQFILSSKKLLLSDSGFYLCAWSVGSRVLSNEKLFFGSGTQLSVL.